The 30 T cell receptor beta chains given below trace back to one sample, sequenced in a study of human T cells and chemical hapten exposure. Whole blood, unfractionated, served as the material for total RNA extraction. TCRdb called the 5' RACE reads again in MiXCR, with one record for every CDR3 protein. The sample includes 110,000 to 150,000 distinct CDR3 sequences, 3.5% to 5% of them seen just once. The origin of the receptors is a female donor in good health.

The rearrangement links TRBV6-1 to TRBJ1-2; no clear D. The V gene lost 6 bases and the J gene lost 5 bases, with 16 bases spanning the gap. The CDR3 has 14 amino acids. From germline, CDR1 is MNHNS and CDR2 SASEGT. CDR3 region: CASSERTGRYGYTF. The CDR3 DNA reads TGTGCCAGCAGCGAGAGGACGGGTCGTTATGGCTACACCTTC.

Worth noting for this clonotype: A much bigger clone sits one base away, suggesting this may be a read error. V and J are TRBV6-1 and TRBJ2-7; 11 bases are a match to TRBD1. Germline V gives CDR1 MNHNS, CDR2 SASEGT. V was clipped by 2 bases and J by 2 bases; unmatched bases: 17. This CDR3 region has 20 residues. The CDR3 coding sequence is TGTGCCAGCAGTGAATTATTAAGAGGGACAGGGGGTGGACCGACCTACGAGCAGTACTTC. Its protein product is CASSELLRGTGGGPTYEQYF.

This clonotype was counted many times. The chain combines TRBV7-2 with TRBJ2-1; TRBD1 aligns across 10 bases. Trimming removed 3 bases from V and 6 bases from J; junction bases left unmatched: 8. This CDR3 region has 16 residues. Per the germline V gene, CDR1 is SGHTA and CDR2 is FQGNSA. CDR3 sequence reads: CASSLPETGGFNEQFF. The CDR3 bases are TGTGCCAGCAGCTTGCCCGAGACAGGGGGCTTCAATGAGCAGTTCTTC.

This clonotype was picked up many times. The gene calls are TRBV5-1 and TRBJ1-5, with D tentatively TRBD1 (5 bases). V was clipped by 0 bases and J by 0 bases, with 7 bases between them. CDR1 is SGHRS and CDR2 is YFSETQ in the germline V gene. This CDR3 is built from 15 residues. DNA for the CDR3: TGCGCCAGCAGCTTGGACGGGGCTAGCAATCAGCCCCAGCATTTT. Its protein is CASSLDGASNQPQHF.

This clonotype was counted at least ten times. The chain employs TRBV3-1 and TRBJ1-5; 11 positions agree with TRBD1. Germline CDR1 reads LGHDT; CDR2 reads YNNKEL (reference sequence). The CDR3 has 16 residues. The V gene end was trimmed by 0 bases and the J gene end by 7 bases; junction bases not matched to a gene: 5. The chain's CDR3 is CASSQDYGTGGQPQHF. DNA for the CDR3: TGTGCCAGCAGCCAAGATTACGGGACAGGGGGACAGCCCCAGCATTTT.

This clonotype was seen at least ten times. This rearrangement joins TRBV7-3 to TRBJ1-1; the match to TRBD1 covers 8 bases. Trimming cost V 6 bases and J 0 bases; bases outside gene matches: 6. Germline V gene lookup returns CDR1 SGHTA and CDR2 FQGTGA. This CDR3 comprises 15 residues. The CDR3 sequence: CASSSGGGMNTEAFF. CDR3 sequence (DNA): TGTGCCAGCAGTTCAGGGGGCGGGATGAACACTGAAGCTTTCTTT.

This clonotype has ten or more counts. CDR3 protein: CASSAQGFFDEQYF. DNA of the CDR3: TGTGCCAGCAGTGCTCAGGGGTTTTTCGACGAGCAGTACTTC. This rearrangement joins TRBV25-1 to TRBJ2-7, with D possibly being TRBD1 (6 bases). CDR3 length: 14 amino acids. V was cut by 4 bases and J by 5 bases, with 15 bases left in between. Germline V gene data show CDR1 as MGHDK and CDR2 as SYGVNS.

This clonotype was seen at least ten times. The chain has TRBV5-1 and TRBJ2-7; 11 bases match TRBD1. J gave up 5 bases and V 4 bases, and 5 bases lay outside the gene matches. This CDR3 is built from 14 residues. The germline V gene encodes CDR1 SGHRS and CDR2 YFSETQ. Written as DNA, the CDR3 is TGCGCCAGCAGCCCCGGGACAGGGGGGAACGAGCAGTACTTC. This gives the protein CASSPGTGGNEQYF. The variable domain in full, with the rest retrieved from reference TRBV5-1 and TRBJ2-7, is KAGVTQTPRYLIKTRGQQVTLSCSPISGHRSVSWYQQTPGQGLQFLFEYFSETQRNKGNFPGRFSGRQFSNSRSEMNVSTLELGDSALYLCASSPGTGGNEQYFGPGTRLTVT.

This clonotype was seen many times. This sequence joins TRBV18 and TRBJ1-6; no definite D call. V shed 3 bases and J shed 6 bases, with 6 bases lying between them. The CDR3 contains 13 residues. CDR1 and CDR2 from the germline V gene are KGHSH and LQKENI. CDR3 protein: CASSPSSNSPLHF. The CDR3 coding sequence is TGTGCCAGCTCACCTTCCAGTAATTCACCCCTCCACTTT.

This clonotype was recorded many times. This chain links TRBV2 with TRBJ2-3; D is uncertain. Per the germline V gene, CDR1 is SNHLY and CDR2 is FYNNEI. Trimming took off 8 bases at V and 4 bases at J, with 7 bases between the two ends. The CDR3 runs to 11 residues. In DNA, the CDR3 is TGTGCCAGCGCGATCGCAGATACGCAGTATTTT. It specifies CASAIADTQYF. Full variable domain (outside the CDR3, taken from reference TRBV2 and TRBJ2-3): EPEVTQTPSHQVTQMGQEVILRCVPISNHLYFYWYRQILGQKVEFLVSFYNNEISEKSEIFDDQFSVERPDGSNFTLKIRSTKLEDSAMYFCASAIADTQYFGPGTRLTVL.

This clonotype was detected many times. J is TRBJ2-7 and V is TRBV28; a weak D match, TRBD2 (5 bases). This CDR3 has 16 residues. Germline lookup yields CDR1 MDHEN and CDR2 SYDVKM. V was shortened by 3 bases and J by 0 bases, with 15 bases between the two germline ends. The CDR3 nucleotides read TGTGCCAGCAGTTTGAGGGTCGGGGTTGACTCCTACGAGCAGTACTTC. Its protein is CASSLRVGVDSYEQYF.

This clonotype appeared many times. V is TRBV28 and J is TRBJ1-5; the match to TRBD1 covers 12 bases. The V gene end was trimmed by 6 bases and the J gene end by 0 bases; junction bases not matched to a gene: 9. The CDR3 runs to 18 residues. Per the germline V gene, CDR1 is MDHEN and CDR2 is SYDVKM. CDR3 sequence: CASRSGTGGIGSNQPQHF. CDR3 in DNA: TGTGCCAGCAGATCCGGGACAGGGGGCATTGGTAGCAATCAGCCCCAGCATTTT.

Ten or more counts support this clonotype. CDR3 nucleotide sequence: TGTGCCAGCAGCTCGGACGGCCGGTGGGACGAGCAGTACTTC. Its translation: CASSSDGRWDEQYF. This rearrangement joins TRBV9 to TRBJ2-7; D ambiguous. This CDR3 has 14 residues. Trimming took off 4 bases at V and 5 bases at J, with 16 bases between the two ends. The germline V gene encodes CDR1 SGDLS and CDR2 YYNGEE.

The sample holds many counts of this clonotype. The rearrangement joins TRBV27 to TRBJ1-6; TRBD1 matches 8 bases. The germline gives CDR1 MNHEY, CDR2 SMNVEV (reference sequence). The CDR3 runs 14 residues. With 2 bases clipped from V and 7 bases from J, the junction kept 1 base outside the gene matches. CDR3 protein: CASSLAGGNSPLHF. Written as DNA, the CDR3 is TGTGCCAGCAGTTTAGCAGGGGGCAATTCACCCCTCCACTTT.

This clonotype has a count of ten or more. V and J are TRBV7-2 and TRBJ1-6; a weak D match, TRBD1 (6 bases). This CDR3 contains 15 residues. Germline V gives CDR1 SGHTA, CDR2 FQGNSA. V lost 5 bases to trimming and J lost 7 bases, with 15 bases between them. The CDR3 nucleotides read TGTGCCAGCAGCCGGGACATAAGCGGCAATTCACCCCTCCACTTT. Translated: CASSRDISGNSPLHF. Full variable domain (missing parts from reference TRBV7-2 and TRBJ1-6): GAGVSQSPSNKVTEKGKDVELRCDPISGHTALYWYRQSLGQGLEFLIYFQGNSAPDKSGLPSDRFSAERTGGSVSTLTIQRTQQEDSAVYLCASSRDISGNSPLHFGNGTRLTVT.

This clonotype was seen ten or more times. The rearrangement links TRBV7-3 to TRBJ1-1; D is uncertain. The V gene lost 5 bases and the J gene lost 0 bases, with 7 bases spanning the gap. Germline lookup yields CDR1 SGHTA and CDR2 FQGTGA. This CDR3 is 13 amino acids long. The CDR3 is CASSLDVNTEAFF. CDR3 bases: TGTGCCAGCAGCCTAGACGTGAACACTGAAGCTTTCTTT.

This clonotype showed up many times. The chain links TRBV12-3 or TRBV12-4 to TRBJ1-5; perhaps TRBD1 as D (5 bases). V lost 2 bases and J 7 bases, leaving 12 bases between the germline ends. The CDR3 runs to 14 residues. The CDR3 nucleotides read TGTGCCAGCAGTTTAAGGGGTTACGGCCAGCCCCAGCATTTT. Its translation: CASSLRGYGQPQHF.

This clonotype was found many times. The J gene is TRBJ2-7, the V gene TRBV5-1, with 8 bases fitting TRBD1. The germline gives CDR1 SGHRS, CDR2 YFSETQ. Trimming took 3 bases from V and 1 from J; bases not matched to a gene: 6. The CDR3 extends over 15 amino acids. The chain's CDR3 is CASSYGQGISYEQYF. CDR3 coding DNA: TGCGCCAGCAGCTACGGACAGGGCATTTCCTACGAGCAGTACTTC.

This clonotype was observed a handful of times. V is TRBV2 and J is TRBJ1-4, with D uncertain. Between the trimmed V and J ends, which lost 8 bases and 8 bases, there was a span of 15 bases. Germline lookup yields CDR1 SNHLY and CDR2 FYNNEI. This CDR3 spans 13 amino acids. The DNA for the CDR3 is TGTGCCAGCCGCCGGGGAAAGGTGGAAAAACTGTTTTTT. Protein: CASRRGKVEKLFF.

This clonotype was found a few times. This sequence joins TRBV5-1 and TRBJ2-2; D is uncertain. This CDR3 contains 15 residues. The germline V gene has CDR1 SGHRS and CDR2 YFSETQ. The V gene lost 4 bases and the J gene lost 1 base, with 11 bases spanning the gap. CDR3: CASSPTGGNTGELFF. In DNA, the CDR3 is TGCGCCAGCAGCCCCACCGGTGGGAACACCGGGGAGCTGTTTTTT.

Many counts were recorded for this clonotype. The V gene is TRBV28, the J gene TRBJ2-5; 11 nucleotides line up with TRBD2. V shed 4 bases and J 2 bases; nucleotides not matched to a gene: 6. Germline CDR1 reads MDHEN; CDR2 reads SYDVKM. The CDR3 is made up of 16 amino acids. The CDR3 DNA reads as TGTGCCAGCAGTTCTCCGGGACTAGCGGTTCAAGAGACCCAGTACTTC. It translates to CASSSPGLAVQETQYF.

In its sample, this clonotype was seen many times. V usage is TRBV7-2 and J usage is TRBJ2-3; no clear D gene. The germline V gene encodes CDR1 SGHTA and CDR2 FQGNSA. Trimming took off 2 bases at V and 4 bases at J, with 7 bases between the two ends. The length of the CDR3 is 13 residues. The CDR3 is CASSLLAADTQYF. CDR3 coding DNA: TGTGCCAGCAGCTTATTGGCCGCAGATACGCAGTATTTT.

This clonotype occurred many times. The chain employs TRBV20-1 and TRBJ1-4; maybe TRBD1 (5 bases). V was shortened by 0 bases and J by 6 bases, with 11 bases between the two germline ends. The CDR3 spans 14 residues. Germline V lookup: CDR1 DFQATT, CDR2 SNEGSKA (reference sequence). In nucleotides, the CDR3 is TGCAGTGCTAGAGATAGGGCAGGGTATGAAAAACTGTTTTTT. Protein product: CSARDRAGYEKLFF.

V usage is TRBV28 and J usage is TRBJ1-2; 7 nucleotides match TRBD1. Germline lookup yields CDR1 MDHEN and CDR2 SYDVKM. Trimming removed 3 bases from V and 6 bases from J; junction bases left unmatched: 10. CDR3 length: 15 residues. The CDR3 DNA reads TGTGCCAGCAGTTTCGGGACAGAGAAGTTTGATGGCTACACCTTC. Its protein product is CASSFGTEKFDGYTF.

This clonotype appeared many times. The chain uses TRBV12-3 or TRBV12-4 and TRBJ2-1; D call uncertain. V lost 5 bases and J 2 bases, leaving 10 bases between the germline ends. The CDR3 consists of 14 residues. CDR3 bases: TGTGCCAGCAGTCCTCCCCTTACCTACAATGAGCAGTTCTTC. This codes for CASSPPLTYNEQFF.

This chain uses TRBV29-1 with TRBJ2-3; 8 bases agree with TRBD1. The CDR3 totals 12 residues. V gave up 7 bases and J gave up 9 bases; unmatched junction bases: 9. Germline-derived CDR1 and CDR2 are SQVTM and ANQGSEA. CDR3 sequence (DNA): TGCAGCGGCGGACAGGGACGCGAGACGCAGTATTTT. This sequence encodes CSGGQGRETQYF.

This clonotype was seen at least ten times. The chain joins TRBV2 to TRBJ1-1; no clear D. V was trimmed by 1 base and J by 7 bases, leaving 25 bases between them. This CDR3 contains 18 residues. Germline V gene sequence: CDR1 SNHLY, CDR2 FYNNEI. CDR3 sequence reads: CASSEGSPGELWAFEAFF. DNA for the CDR3: TGTGCCAGCAGTGAAGGGTCCCCGGGTGAGCTGTGGGCCTTTGAAGCTTTCTTT.

This clonotype has at least ten counts. V usage is TRBV12-3 or TRBV12-4 and J usage is TRBJ1-5, with 10 bases aligning to TRBD1. This CDR3 region has 14 residues. Germline trimming cut 6 bases from V and 3 bases from J; bases unmatched to any gene: 2. In DNA form, the CDR3 reads TGTGCCAGCAGGGGGACAGGGGACAATCAGCCCCAGCATTTT. This codes for CASRGTGDNQPQHF.

Ten or more counts support this clonotype. The rearrangement links TRBV27 to TRBJ2-1; TRBD2 matches at 11 bases. The CDR3 has 16 amino acids. CDR1 is MNHEY, CDR2 SMNVEV, per germline (reference sequence). The V and J ends lost 3 bases and 8 bases, in that order; junction bases with no gene match: 9. CDR3 protein: CASSFGLAGGSDEQFF. In DNA form, the CDR3 reads TGTGCCAGCAGTTTTGGCCTAGCGGGGGGCTCCGATGAGCAGTTCTTC.

This clonotype was seen at least ten times. The V and J genes are TRBV7-2 and TRBJ2-3; 8 nucleotides align to TRBD1. The CDR3 length is 14 residues. V gave up 5 bases and J gave up 4 bases; unmatched junction bases: 5. CDR1 and CDR2 from the germline V gene are SGHTA and FQGNSA. The CDR3 loop is CASSPTGAPDTQYF. The CDR3 region has the DNA TGTGCCAGCAGCCCGACAGGGGCCCCAGATACGCAGTATTTT.